The text below deals with one T cell receptor beta chain. Its antigen is unidentified. Within the library, unique molecular identifiers were attached to each individual cDNA molecule. TCRdb redid the calling of the RACE reads with MiXCR, one entry per CDR3 protein. The data show about 84,000 distinct CDR3 sequences, roughly 10% seen once. V was clipped by 7 bases and J by 2 bases, with 8 bases between them. The CDR3 length is 11 residues. The germline CDR1 and CDR2 sequences are SQVTM and ANQGSEA. Time point given: patch test 3, about 24 weeks after DPC sensitization. Stated treatment: therapeutic diphenylcyclopropenone sensitization with weekly scalp DPC. This record comes from a study of human T cells and chemical hapten exposure. Study overall: Patch tests containing 0.01% DPC, applied to the upper back, were read at 6 days. The study's findings and limits: Relative to control repertoires, expanded TCRs gave rise to significantly more large CDR3 similarity clusters.

V usage is TRBV29-1 and J usage is TRBJ2-5, with D uncertain. This sample comprised whole blood, obtained in connection with sensitization to the hapten diphenylcyclopropenone (DPC). The origin of this receptor is a woman aged 45 to 65 with alopecia areata. Some clones in this sample may be carry-over from other donors' samples. Here the CDR3 DNA reads TGCAGCGCTACAGCACAAGAGACCCAGTACTTC. It specifies CSATAQETQYF.